There are a few counts of the clone carrying this T cell receptor beta chain. Germline V gene data show CDR1 as MNHNS and CDR2 as SASEGT. The V and J ends lost 6 bases and 3 bases, in that order; junction bases with no gene match: 11. CDR3 length: 15 residues. These data belong to a study of cytomegalovirus exposure and HLA in healthy donors. In the PCR, 60 Vbeta and 13 Jbeta primers were used. The assay was immunoSEQ multiplex PCR, and TCRdb's table has in-frame clones only and misses some. The repertoire includes just over 95,000 clones, around 84% of them detected once, and 4.1% sits in the top ten.

The receptor was isolated from a woman aged 40 to 50 in good health and CMV-seropositive. This chain uses TRBV6-1 with TRBJ2-7; 7 nucleotides agree with TRBD1. Sequencing was performed on PBMCs. CDR3 loop: CASRTGPALGYEQYF. CDR3 in DNA: TGTGCCAGCAGGACAGGGCCAGCCCTAGGCTACGAGCAGTACTTC.